The next 2 T cell receptor beta chains were all read from a single sample in a study of T cells in narcolepsy. This table comes from immunoSEQ multiplex PCR, and its TCRdb copy is limited to in-frame clones, with some not included. The profile shows about 32,000 clones, 70% to 80% of them singletons. The sample was CD45RA- memory CD4+ T cells from PBMCs. Receptors were obtained from a human donor with narcolepsy.

Worth noting for this clone: The germline gene is not matched at one end of the junction; a read error may be the cause. The genes are TRBV7-7 and TRBJ2-2, with TRBD2 as a possible D gene (6 bases). Germline V CDR1 and CDR2: SSHAT, FNYEAQ (reference sequence). The CDR3 is 13 residues long. CDR3 in amino acids: CASSPDYTGELFF. The CDR3, as DNA: TGTGCTAGCAGTCCGGACTATACCGGGGAGCTGTTTTTT.

V and J are TRBV27 and TRBJ2-5, with TRBD2 matching 10 bases. The CDR3 runs 15 residues. With V trimmed by 6 bases and J by 2 bases, 6 bases remained unmatched. The germline CDR1 and CDR2 sequences are MNHEY and SMNVEV (reference sequence). CDR3 in amino acids: CASRLLAGKQETQYF. The CDR3 DNA reads TGTGCCAGCAGACTACTAGCGGGAAAGCAAGAGACCCAGTACTTC.